This is a list of T cell receptor beta chains from one sample in a study of CD8+ T cells in alopecia areata. This table comes from immunoSEQ multiplex PCR, and its TCRdb copy is limited to in-frame clones, with some not included. The data hold around 150,000 clones, with under 70% observed a single time. The sample was CD4+ T cells sorted from blood, taken at week 4, from a patient treated with tofacitinib. These receptors were obtained from a human donor with alopecia areata. Both conserved end residues are part of each CDR3. Each record gives: V gene, J gene, D gene, clone size, CDR3 protein, CDR3 DNA. D genes are given only for firm matches. For some rows the clone size is stated as once, few or many, or as a class when expanded; others skip it.

V gene: TRBV10-3; J gene: TRBJ1-5; D gene: -; clone size: -; CDR3 protein: CAISVAGNQPQHF; CDR3 DNA: TGTGCCATCAGTGTGGCAGGTAATCAGCCCCAGCATTTT
V gene: TRBV5-1; J gene: TRBJ1-1; D gene: -; clone size: -; CDR3 protein: CASRPTSSGVNTEAFF; CDR3 DNA: TGCGCCAGCAGGCCCACAAGCTCCGGGGTGAACACTGAAGCTTTCTTT
V gene: TRBV29-1; J gene: TRBJ2-5; D gene: -; clone size: -; CDR3 protein: CSAAGLGVFGETQYF; CDR3 DNA: TGCAGCGCCGCAGGGTTAGGGGTGTTTGGAGAGACCCAGTACTTC
V gene: TRBV4-2; J gene: TRBJ2-7; D gene: -; clone size: -; CDR3 protein: CASSQDSGGGSYEQYF; CDR3 DNA: TGTGCCAGCAGCCAAGATTCGGGGGGCGGTTCCTACGAGCAGTACTTC
V gene: TRBV4-1; J gene: TRBJ1-2; D gene: TRBD1; clone size: -; CDR3 protein: CASSQDDRVGGYTF; CDR3 DNA: TGCGCCAGCAGCCAAGATGACAGGGTGGGAGGCTACACCTTC
V gene: TRBV4-2; J gene: TRBJ2-5; D gene: -; clone size: -; CDR3 protein: CASSQVGGTQETQYF; CDR3 DNA: TGTGCCAGCAGCCAAGTCGGGGGAACCCAAGAGACCCAGTACTTC
V gene: TRBV29-1; J gene: TRBJ2-1; D gene: -; clone size: once; CDR3 protein: CSVEIGLYNEQFF; CDR3 DNA: TGCAGCGTTGAGATTGGGCTCTACAATGAGCAGTTCTTC
V gene: TRBV14; J gene: TRBJ2-7; D gene: -; clone size: -; CDR3 protein: CASSQDGTAVYEQYF; CDR3 DNA: TGTGCCAGCAGCCAAGATGGTACAGCAGTATACGAGCAGTACTTC
V gene: TRBV29-1; J gene: TRBJ2-3; D gene: -; clone size: few; CDR3 protein: CSVAGGNGTDTQYF; CDR3 DNA: TGCAGCGTTGCCGGGGGCAATGGCACAGATACGCAGTATTTT
V gene: TRBV2; J gene: TRBJ1-5; D gene: -; clone size: -; CDR3 protein: CASLDSPNQPQHF; CDR3 DNA: TGTGCCAGCCTGGACAGCCCCAATCAGCCCCAGCATTTT
V gene: TRBV5-4; J gene: TRBJ1-6; D gene: -; clone size: -; CDR3 protein: CASSDPTGGRSLHF; CDR3 DNA: TGTGCCAGCAGCGACCCCACAGGAGGAAGGTCCCTCCACTTT
V gene: TRBV29-1; J gene: TRBJ2-7; D gene: TRBD1; clone size: -; CDR3 protein: CSVAWTGGSYEQYF; CDR3 DNA: TGCAGCGTTGCGTGGACAGGGGGGTCCTACGAGCAGTACTTC
V gene: TRBV5-1; J gene: TRBJ2-3; D gene: TRBD2; clone size: -; CDR3 protein: CASSYGTTTDTQYF; CDR3 DNA: TGCGCCAGCAGCTACGGGACTACCACAGATACGCAGTATTTT
V gene: TRBV19; J gene: TRBJ2-3; D gene: -; clone size: -; CDR3 protein: CASSPYTDTQYF; CDR3 DNA: TGTGCCAGTAGCCCCTACACAGATACGCAGTATTTT
V gene: TRBV20-1; J gene: TRBJ2-5; D gene: -; clone size: few; CDR3 protein: CSATRQETQYF; CDR3 DNA: TGCAGTGCTACAAGACAAGAGACCCAGTACTTC
V gene: TRBV5-6; J gene: TRBJ2-1; D gene: -; clone size: -; CDR3 protein: CASSSQGPYNEQFF; CDR3 DNA: TGTGCCAGCAGCTCACAAGGACCGTACAATGAGCAGTTCTTC
V gene: TRBV18; J gene: TRBJ1-2; D gene: -; clone size: -; CDR3 protein: CASSPTPLGGYTF; CDR3 DNA: TGTGCCAGCTCACCAACCCCCTTGGGTGGCTACACCTTC
V gene: TRBV30; J gene: TRBJ2-2; D gene: -; clone size: -; CDR3 protein: CAWSHGTTNTGELFF; CDR3 DNA: TGTGCCTGGAGTCATGGGACAACGAACACCGGGGAGCTGTTTTTT
V gene: TRBV10-3; J gene: TRBJ2-3; D gene: TRBD1; clone size: few; CDR3 protein: CASDNRGSSDTQYF; CDR3 DNA: TGTGCCAGCGATAACAGGGGGAGTAGCGATACGCAGTATTTT
V gene: TRBV10-3; J gene: TRBJ1-2; D gene: -; clone size: -; CDR3 protein: CAMRPADSRYGYTF; CDR3 DNA: TGTGCCATGCGGCCGGCAGACTCACGGTATGGCTACACCTTC
V gene: TRBV7-2; J gene: TRBJ2-3; D gene: -; clone size: -; CDR3 protein: CASSPWEDTQYF; CDR3 DNA: TGTGCCAGCAGCCCCTGGGAAGATACGCAGTATTTT
V gene: TRBV2; J gene: TRBJ1-6; D gene: TRBD1; clone size: -; CDR3 protein: CASSGTGDTLHF; CDR3 DNA: TGTGCCAGCAGTGGGACAGGGGATACCCTCCACTTT
V gene: TRBV10-3; J gene: TRBJ1-6; D gene: TRBD1; clone size: -; CDR3 protein: CAIRPDRGVSPLHF; CDR3 DNA: TGTGCCATCAGGCCAGACAGGGGGGTCTCACCCCTCCACTTT
V gene: TRBV2; J gene: TRBJ2-2; D gene: -; clone size: -; CDR3 protein: CASRGRTGNTGELFF; CDR3 DNA: TGTGCCAGCAGGGGAAGGACGGGGAACACCGGGGAGCTGTTTTTT
V gene: TRBV5-1; J gene: TRBJ2-3; D gene: -; clone size: -; CDR3 protein: CASSLGGFTDTQYF; CDR3 DNA: TGCGCCAGCAGCTTGGGCGGGTTCACAGATACGCAGTATTTT
V gene: TRBV18; J gene: TRBJ1-1; D gene: -; clone size: few; CDR3 protein: CASSPSGRFTEAFF; CDR3 DNA: TGTGCCAGCTCACCATCCGGTCGGTTCACTGAAGCTTTCTTT
V gene: TRBV7-9; J gene: TRBJ2-7; D gene: TRBD1; clone size: few; CDR3 protein: CASSDWTGEDYEQYF; CDR3 DNA: TGTGCCAGCAGCGACTGGACAGGGGAAGACTACGAGCAGTACTTC
V gene: TRBV10-3; J gene: TRBJ2-7; D gene: TRBD2; clone size: few; CDR3 protein: CAIRAGGSYEQYF; CDR3 DNA: TGTGCCATCAGAGCGGGGGGCTCCTACGAGCAGTACTTC
V gene: TRBV6-5; J gene: TRBJ1-1; D gene: -; clone size: -; CDR3 protein: CASTRSWQLNTEAFF; CDR3 DNA: TGTGCCAGCACCAGGTCATGGCAATTGAACACTGAAGCTTTCTTT
V gene: TRBV29-1; J gene: TRBJ2-5; D gene: TRBD2; clone size: -; CDR3 protein: CSVKGGGQETQYF; CDR3 DNA: TGCAGCGTGAAGGGCGGGGGACAAGAGACCCAGTACTTC
V gene: TRBV5-6; J gene: TRBJ2-1; D gene: -; clone size: -; CDR3 protein: CASSAGPNYNEQFF; CDR3 DNA: TGTGCCAGCAGCGCTGGACCGAACTACAATGAGCAGTTCTTC
V gene: TRBV7-3; J gene: TRBJ2-7; D gene: -; clone size: -; CDR3 protein: CASSQEGGDEQYF; CDR3 DNA: TGTGCCAGCAGCCAAGAGGGGGGCGACGAGCAGTACTTC
V gene: TRBV29-1; J gene: TRBJ2-7; D gene: -; clone size: few; CDR3 protein: CSVYYNYEQYF; CDR3 DNA: TGCAGCGTTTATTACAACTACGAGCAGTACTTC
V gene: TRBV7-8; J gene: TRBJ1-6; D gene: -; clone size: -; CDR3 protein: CASSLDVLYSPLHF; CDR3 DNA: TGTGCCAGCAGCTTAGATGTTCTGTATTCACCCCTCCACTTT
V gene: TRBV29-1; J gene: TRBJ2-5; D gene: -; clone size: -; CDR3 protein: CSAEGAGETQYF; CDR3 DNA: TGCAGCGCCGAAGGAGCCGGGGAGACCCAGTACTTC
V gene: TRBV6-5; J gene: TRBJ1-1; D gene: -; clone size: -; CDR3 protein: CAITWGTEAFF; CDR3 DNA: TGTGCCATTACATGGGGCACTGAAGCTTTCTTT
V gene: TRBV27; J gene: TRBJ2-7; D gene: TRBD1; clone size: few; CDR3 protein: CASSLSRGQGLYEQYF; CDR3 DNA: TGTGCCAGCAGTTTATCGAGGGGACAGGGTCTATACGAGCAGTACTTC
V gene: TRBV29-1; J gene: TRBJ2-5; D gene: -; clone size: -; CDR3 protein: CSVVRGTQETQYF; CDR3 DNA: TGCAGCGTTGTTCGGGGAACCCAAGAGACCCAGTACTTC
V gene: TRBV30; J gene: TRBJ2-7; D gene: -; clone size: -; CDR3 protein: CAWRSEGLPSYEQYF; CDR3 DNA: TGTGCCTGGAGGTCAGAGGGCCTTCCCTCCTACGAGCAGTACTTC
V gene: TRBV4-2; J gene: TRBJ2-7; D gene: -; clone size: -; CDR3 protein: CASSQSPGMDYEQYF; CDR3 DNA: TGTGCCAGCAGCCAAAGTCCCGGGATGGACTACGAGCAGTACTTC
V gene: TRBV27; J gene: TRBJ1-4; D gene: -; clone size: -; CDR3 protein: CASSLVDPSREKLFF; CDR3 DNA: TGTGCCAGCAGTTTAGTGGATCCTAGTCGGGAAAAACTGTTTTTT
V gene: TRBV25-1; J gene: TRBJ2-3; D gene: -; clone size: -; CDR3 protein: CASSESRVADTQYF; CDR3 DNA: TGTGCCAGCAGTGAGTCCAGGGTTGCAGATACGCAGTATTTT
V gene: TRBV6-6; J gene: TRBJ1-5; D gene: -; clone size: -; CDR3 protein: CASSQYSNQPQHF; CDR3 DNA: TGTGCCAGCAGTCAGTATAGCAATCAGCCCCAGCATTTT
V gene: TRBV16; J gene: TRBJ2-2; D gene: TRBD1; clone size: few; CDR3 protein: CASSRQGHGELFF; CDR3 DNA: TGTGCCAGCAGCCGACAGGGACACGGGGAGCTGTTTTTT
V gene: TRBV18; J gene: TRBJ2-3; D gene: -; clone size: few; CDR3 protein: CASSPDSTDTQYF; CDR3 DNA: TGTGCCAGCTCACCCGATAGCACAGATACGCAGTATTTT
V gene: TRBV19; J gene: TRBJ2-1; D gene: TRBD2; clone size: -; CDR3 protein: CASSSISGGEQFF; CDR3 DNA: TGTGCCAGTAGTTCCATATCGGGGGGTGAGCAGTTCTTC
V gene: TRBV9; J gene: TRBJ1-5; D gene: -; clone size: few; CDR3 protein: CASSLEGISNQPQHF; CDR3 DNA: TGTGCCAGCAGTCTAGAGGGGATTAGCAATCAGCCCCAGCATTTT
V gene: TRBV7-8; J gene: TRBJ2-7; D gene: -; clone size: few; CDR3 protein: CASSFRIPGSYEQYF; CDR3 DNA: TGTGCCAGCAGCTTTCGCATCCCGGGTTCCTACGAGCAGTACTTC
V gene: TRBV30; J gene: TRBJ2-7; D gene: -; clone size: -; CDR3 protein: CAWSKGGSYEQYF; CDR3 DNA: TGTGCCTGGAGTAAGGGAGGCAGCTACGAGCAGTACTTC
V gene: TRBV5-4; J gene: TRBJ2-1; D gene: TRBD2; clone size: -; CDR3 protein: CASSLGGGVWYEQFF; CDR3 DNA: TGTGCCAGCAGCTTGGGCGGGGGGGTTTGGTATGAGCAGTTCTTC
V gene: TRBV5-1; J gene: TRBJ2-1; D gene: TRBD1; clone size: -; CDR3 protein: CASSLTGGQGYNEQFF; CDR3 DNA: TGCGCCAGCAGCTTGACCGGGGGACAGGGGTACAATGAGCAGTTCTTC
V gene: TRBV29-1; J gene: TRBJ1-1; D gene: -; clone size: -; CDR3 protein: CSVLQVNTEAFF; CDR3 DNA: TGCAGCGTTTTACAGGTGAACACTGAAGCTTTCTTT
V gene: TRBV21-1; J gene: TRBJ2-5; D gene: -; clone size: -; CDR3 protein: CASSTPSGRYF; CDR3 DNA: TGTGCCAGCAGCACCCCTAGCGGAAGGTACTTC
V gene: TRBV29-1; J gene: TRBJ2-6; D gene: -; clone size: -; CDR3 protein: CSVETGANVLTF; CDR3 DNA: TGCAGCGTTGAGACTGGGGCCAACGTCCTGACTTTC
V gene: TRBV29-1; J gene: TRBJ2-5; D gene: TRBD2; clone size: few; CDR3 protein: CSVEILTSGAHQETQYF; CDR3 DNA: TGCAGCGTTGAGATACTGACTAGCGGGGCCCACCAAGAGACCCAGTACTTC
V gene: TRBV19; J gene: TRBJ1-5; D gene: -; clone size: -; CDR3 protein: CASSINSGERGNQPQHF; CDR3 DNA: TGTGCCAGTAGTATAAATTCAGGGGAGCGTGGCAATCAGCCCCAGCATTTT
V gene: TRBV19; J gene: TRBJ2-6; D gene: -; clone size: -; CDR3 protein: CASSRQNSGANVLTF; CDR3 DNA: TGTGCCAGTAGTCGACAGAACTCTGGGGCCAACGTCCTGACTTTC